Presented here are 27 T cell receptor beta chains from one specimen sequenced in a study of cytomegalovirus exposure and HLA in healthy donors (TCRdb year 2017). The library was generated by the immunoSEQ multiplex PCR assay. A mixture of 60 forward primers for TCR Vbeta segments and 13 reverse primers for TCR Jbeta segments was used in the multiplex PCR. TCRdb mirrors the immuneACCESS table, restricted to in-frame sequences. Some clones are absent from its copies; in checked studies, under half trace to an unresolved V gene, and the reason for the others is unknown. Recorded for this sample are 130,000 to 150,000 clones; roughly 80% of them occurred a single time. The top ten hold around 1.7% of the sample. The sequencing sample was made of PBMCs. These receptors originate from a woman in her forties in good health and CMV-seronegative.

The V and J genes are TRBV19 and TRBJ2-1; the D is unclear. The CDR3 has 15 residues. V lost 7 bases and J 7 bases, leaving 20 bases between the germline ends. The germline V gene has CDR1 LNHDA and CDR2 SQIVND (reference sequence). The CDR3 here is CASNPLGDPDNEQFF. The DNA for the CDR3 is TGTGCCAGTAACCCCCTAGGAGACCCGGATAATGAGCAGTTCTTC.

This clone occurred a few times. The chain combines TRBV5-4 with TRBJ1-5; TRBD1 matches 7 bases. J lost 5 bases, V lost 4 bases, and 0 bases had no gene match. CDR3 size: 12 residues. Germline V lookup: CDR1 SGHNT, CDR2 YYREEE (reference sequence). In DNA form, the CDR3 reads TGTGCCAGCAGCCAGGGGGATCAGCCCCAGCATTTT. It encodes CASSQGDQPQHF.

The V call is TRBV28, the J call TRBJ2-5, with D perhaps matching TRBD2 (5 bases). CDR1 is MDHEN, CDR2 SYDVKM, per germline. This CDR3 spans 15 amino acids. V dropped 10 bases and J dropped 1 base, with 19 bases sitting between them. This CDR3 reads CATKKREFFQETQYF. CDR3 coding DNA: TGTGCCACCAAAAAGAGGGAATTTTTCCAAGAGACCCAGTACTTC.

The V call is TRBV5-1, the J call TRBJ1-2, with TRBD1 matching 8 bases. The CDR3 is 15 amino acids. The V segment lost 3 bases and the J segment 2 bases; nucleotides outside the gene matches: 6. Germline CDR1 reads SGHRS; CDR2 reads YFSETQ. CDR3: CASSYHRGENYGYTF. As DNA, the CDR3 is TGCGCCAGCAGCTACCACAGGGGGGAGAACTATGGCTACACCTTC.

The rearrangement joins TRBV6-5 to TRBJ2-1; 8 bases fit TRBD2. Germline loops: CDR1 MNHEY, CDR2 SVGAGI. The CDR3 is made up of 16 amino acids. The V gene end was trimmed by 4 bases and the J gene end by 7 bases; junction bases not matched to a gene: 12. The CDR3 protein is CASSSLSGRAGNEQFF. Here the CDR3 DNA reads TGTGCCAGCAGTTCTCTCTCCGGGAGGGCCGGTAATGAGCAGTTCTTC.

As regards this clone: Within the sample, other DNA sequences also encode this same CDR3. The chain employs TRBV5-4 and TRBJ2-5; TRBD2 might be the D (6 bases). Germline V lookup: CDR1 SGHNT, CDR2 YYREEE (reference sequence). Between the trimmed V and J ends, which lost 0 bases and 5 bases, there was a span of 8 bases. CDR3 length: 13 amino acids. In nucleotides, the CDR3 is TGTGCCAGCAGCTTGGCGGGAGCGGAGACCCAGTACTTC. This encodes CASSLAGAETQYF. The variable domain in full, with the rest retrieved from reference TRBV5-4 and TRBJ2-5, is ETGVTQSPTHLIKTRGQQVTLRCSSQSGHNTVSWYQQALGQGPQFIFQYYREEENGRGNFPPRFSGLQFPNYSSELNVNALELDDSALYLCASSLAGAETQYFGPGTRLLVL.

This clone was detected only once. The sample carries other DNA sequences with the same CDR3. The chain employs TRBV2 and TRBJ1-1; D possibly corresponds to TRBD1 (5 bases). Looked up from germline, CDR1 is SNHLY and CDR2 is FYNNEI. CDR3 length: 13 amino acids. The V end lost 2 bases, the J end lost 1 base, and 5 bases lay between the germline ends. CDR3 sequence (DNA): TGTGCCAGCAGTGAACAGGGGAACACTGAAGCTTTCTTT. This codes for CASSEQGNTEAFF.

This clone was seen only a few times. The rearrangement uses TRBV2 and TRBJ2-5, with D unclear. V gave up 6 bases and J gave up 2 bases, with 4 bases separating them. This CDR3 spans 11 amino acids. Germline assignment: CDR1 SNHLY and CDR2 FYNNEI. CDR3 in DNA: TGTGCCAGCAGGGCACAAGAGACCCAGTACTTC. Protein product: CASRAQETQYF.

The gene calls are TRBV27 and TRBJ1-3; 7 positions agree with TRBD1. The germline CDR1 and CDR2 sequences are MNHEY and SMNVEV (reference sequence). Trimming removed 6 bases from V and 0 bases from J; junction bases left unmatched: 5. The CDR3 totals 15 residues. The CDR3 reads CASSTYRGSGNTIYF. As DNA, the CDR3 is TGTGCCAGCAGCACCTACAGGGGCTCTGGAAACACCATATATTTT.

V gene TRBV10-1 combines with J gene TRBJ2-7, with 7 bases fitting TRBD1. The trim removed 2 bases at V and 5 bases at J, leaving 6 bases unmatched. The germline gives CDR1 WNHNN, CDR2 SYGVQD (reference sequence). This CDR3 has 14 amino acids. DNA of the CDR3: TGCGCCAGCAGTGAGGGGACAGTTCTCCACGAGCAGTACTTC. This translates into CASSEGTVLHEQYF.

V gene TRBV28 combines with J gene TRBJ2-5, with 7 positions matching TRBD1. The junction had 7 bases not matched to a gene; V was cut back by 4 bases and J by 5 bases. CDR1 is MDHEN and CDR2 is SYDVKM in the germline V gene. This CDR3 comprises 14 residues. CDR3 nucleotides: TGTGCCAGCAGTTCCCCTGACAGGGCGGAGACCCAGTACTTC. Translating it yields CASSSPDRAETQYF.

V usage is TRBV23-1 and J usage is TRBJ1-5, with D perhaps matching TRBD1 (6 bases). TRBV23-1 falls under the ORF class, with uncertain function. Trimming took 6 bases from V and 3 from J, leaving 24 bases between them. The CDR3 has 18 residues. The CDR3 DNA follows: TGCGCCAGCAGCCTCCAATCCCCCATACAGGGCCACAATCAGCCCCAGCATTTT. Protein product: CASSLQSPIQGHNQPQHF.

The chain links TRBV5-1 to TRBJ1-2; TRBD1 matches at 7 bases. With 0 bases clipped from V and 7 bases from J, the junction kept 9 bases outside the gene matches. The CDR3 totals 15 residues. Germline V lookup: CDR1 SGHRS, CDR2 YFSETQ. CDR3 in DNA: TGCGCCAGCAGCTTGGGCCAGGGGGAATACGGTGGCTACACCTTC. Residues: CASSLGQGEYGGYTF.

The chain employs TRBV9 and TRBJ2-1; weak D call: TRBD2 (6 bases). Trimming left V 0 bases short and J 10 bases short, with 11 bases between. Germline-derived CDR1 and CDR2 are SGDLS and YYNGEE. There are 13 residues in the CDR3. As DNA, the CDR3 is TGTGCCAGCAGCGTAGTGACGGAGGGGGAGCAGTTCTTC. The encoded protein is CASSVVTEGEQFF.

This rearrangement joins TRBV6-1 to TRBJ1-5; 9 bases are a match to TRBD1. CDR1 MNHNS and CDR2 SASEGT come from the germline V gene. This CDR3 is 13 amino acids long. V lost 6 bases to trimming and J lost 6 bases; unmatched junction nucleotides: 3. CDR3 amino acids: CASRGTGSQPQHF. The DNA of the CDR3 is TGTGCCAGCAGGGGGACAGGGAGTCAGCCCCAGCATTTT.

The genes are TRBV11-2 and TRBJ2-1, with TRBD1 matching over 8 bases. Germline V lookup: CDR1 SGHAT, CDR2 FQNNGV. The junction had 11 bases not matched to a gene; V was cut back by 5 bases and J by 11 bases. The CDR3 is 14 amino acids. CDR3 bases: TGTGCCAGCAGCCAAACCGGGACAGGCTATCAGCAGTTCTTC. Amino acid sequence: CASSQTGTGYQQFF.

The chain links TRBV27 to TRBJ2-5; a possible D gene is TRBD1 (5 bases). The CDR3 loop spans 14 amino acids. Germline CDR1 reads MNHEY; CDR2 reads SMNVEV (reference sequence). V was clipped by 3 bases and J by 2 bases, with 10 bases between them. CDR3 protein: CASSLTVAQETQYF. The DNA of the CDR3 is TGTGCCAGCAGTTTGACAGTCGCTCAAGAGACCCAGTACTTC.

V is TRBV7-8 and J is TRBJ1-1; 7 nucleotides match TRBD1. The length of the CDR3 is 15 residues. V lost 7 bases, J lost 6 bases, and 14 bases stayed unmatched. The germline V gene encodes CDR1 SGHVS and CDR2 FQNEAQ. The CDR3 DNA sequence: TGTGCCAGCAAATTGGGAAGGGGAAGGGGGCCTGAAGCTTTCTTT. Amino acid sequence: CASKLGRGRGPEAFF.

This clone is a singleton in its sample. This sequence joins TRBV25-1 and TRBJ2-1; 12 nucleotides match TRBD2. The CDR3 length is 16 residues. V shed 6 bases and J 0 bases; nucleotides not matched to a gene: 3. Germline assignment: CDR1 MGHDK and CDR2 SYGVNS. The CDR3 here is CASSGLAGSSYNEQFF. The CDR3 region has the DNA TGTGCCAGCAGCGGACTAGCGGGAAGCTCCTACAATGAGCAGTTCTTC.

This clone is a singleton in its sample. This chain connects TRBV19 to TRBJ1-3; TRBD1 is a possible D gene (6 bases). The CDR3 length is 16 residues. V lost 7 bases, J lost 0 bases, and 16 bases lay in between. Germline V gene sequence: CDR1 LNHDA, CDR2 SQIVND (reference sequence). The CDR3 sequence is CASTTLGAYSGNTIYF. CDR3 coding DNA: TGTGCCAGTACCACCCTGGGGGCTTACTCTGGAAACACCATATATTTT.

This rearrangement joins TRBV7-9 to TRBJ2-7; possibly TRBD2 for D (6 bases). Germline CDR1 SEHNR, CDR2 FQNEAQ (reference sequence). The germline V and J ends were trimmed by 2 bases and 6 bases, with 8 bases remaining between them. CDR3 size: 12 residues. DNA for the CDR3: TGTGCCAGCAGCTTATTGGGGGGCGAGCAGTACTTC. Protein: CASSLLGGEQYF. The variable domain in full, completed from reference TRBV7-9 and TRBJ2-7, reads DTGVSQNPRHKITKRGQNVTFRCDPISEHNRLYWYRQTLGQGPEFLTYFQNEAQLEKSRLLSDRFSAERPKGSFSTLEIQRTEQGDSAMYLCASSLLGGEQYFGPGTRLTVT.

The J gene is TRBJ1-1, the V gene TRBV18, with 9 positions matching TRBD1. V lost 4 bases, J lost 5 bases, and 2 bases stayed unmatched. Germline CDR1 and CDR2: KGHSH and LQKENI. CDR3 length: 13 residues. As DNA, the CDR3 is TGTGCCAGCTCACAGACAGGGGGGACTGAAGCTTTCTTT. This sequence encodes CASSQTGGTEAFF.

To note about this clone: Germline and junction disagree at one end, which may indicate a read error. The CDR3 spells CASSQSGGAQNIQYF. The CDR3 nucleotides read TGTGCCAGCAGCCAATCGGGGGGAGCCCAAAACATTCAGTACTTC. The chain employs TRBV14 and TRBJ2-4; TRBD2 matches 7 bases. The germline CDR1 and CDR2 sequences are SGHDN and FVKESK. This CDR3 is 15 amino acids long.

This clone was detected only once. The V and J genes are TRBV2 and TRBJ2-7, with unresolved D. The CDR3 is made up of 11 amino acids. Trimming removed 11 bases from V and 0 bases from J, with 8 bases in between. CDR1 and CDR2 (germline): SNHLY, FYNNEI. The CDR3 DNA reads as TGTGCCTGCGTCGGCTCCTACGAGCAGTACTTC. As protein: CACVGSYEQYF.

V gene TRBV19 combines with J gene TRBJ2-1; 8 nucleotides agree with TRBD2. Germline CDR1 reads LNHDA; CDR2 reads SQIVND (reference sequence). The junction had 11 bases not matched to a gene; V was cut back by 4 bases and J by 9 bases. The CDR3 loop spans 15 amino acids. In nucleotides, the CDR3 is TGTGCCAGTAGTACCCTACGGGGGGGCCTGAGTGAGCAGTTCTTC. Its translation is CASSTLRGGLSEQFF.

The chain joins TRBV19 to TRBJ1-2; D not resolved. Germline CDR1 reads LNHDA; CDR2 reads SQIVND (reference sequence). V was clipped by 6 bases and J by 7 bases, with 12 bases between them. The CDR3 is 12 amino acids. CDR3 in amino acids: CASRFYEGGYTF. The CDR3 region has the DNA TGTGCCAGTAGGTTTTATGAGGGTGGCTACACCTTC.

The chain carries TRBV18 and TRBJ2-7; no clear D. Per the germline V gene, CDR1 is KGHSH and CDR2 is LQKENI. This CDR3 spans 14 amino acids. V lost 3 bases to trimming and J lost 1 base, with 10 bases between them. The CDR3 DNA is TGTGCCAGCTCACCTAACGTAGTATCCTACGAGCAGTACTTC. Its protein product is CASSPNVVSYEQYF.